Presented here are 28 T cell receptor beta chains from one specimen sequenced in a study of blood T cell repertoires in COVID-19. Produced via immunoSEQ multiplex PCR; TCRdb's table is partial and in-frame only. The sample has around 200,000 clones; around 90% are singletons. The specimen sequenced was PBMCs or T cells enriched from blood (not recorded which). These receptors all come from a woman aged 25 to 45 who had recovered from COVID-19.

The genes are TRBV27 and TRBJ2-3, with 8 bases aligning to TRBD2. The V gene end was trimmed by 10 bases and the J gene end by 4 bases; junction bases not matched to a gene: 1. The CDR3 is 11 residues long. Per germline, CDR1 MNHEY and CDR2 SMNVEV (reference sequence). The CDR3 DNA is TGTGCCACCGGGGGGGCAGATACGCAGTATTTT. Translation gives CATGGADTQYF.

The V gene is TRBV4-2, the J gene TRBJ1-6, with 8 bases fitting TRBD1. From germline, CDR1 is LGHNA and CDR2 YNFKEQ. This CDR3 has 18 amino acids. V trimming: 4 bases; J trimming: 4 bases; junction bases outside the gene matches: 12. The CDR3 DNA reads as TGTGCCAGCAGCCTTGCCACTAGGGGGACAGGTTATAATTCACCCCTCCACTTT. It is translated as CASSLATRGTGYNSPLHF.

The chain is built from TRBV28 and TRBJ2-1; D may be TRBD2 (7 bases). Between the trimmed V and J ends, which lost 6 bases and 2 bases, there was a span of 20 bases. Germline CDR1 and CDR2: MDHEN and SYDVKM. The CDR3 covers 17 residues. CDR3 sequence (DNA): TGTGCCAGCAGCCAAGGGGTTTGGGGGGGCACCTACAATGAGCAGTTCTTC. It specifies CASSQGVWGGTYNEQFF.

This chain links TRBV7-9 with TRBJ2-1; 9 nucleotides match TRBD2. V was clipped by 1 base and J by 7 bases; unmatched bases: 11. This CDR3 comprises 17 residues. Looked up from germline, CDR1 is SEHNR and CDR2 is FQNEAQ (reference sequence). CDR3: CASSLDPGGGAWNEQFF. The CDR3 DNA is TGTGCCAGCAGCTTAGATCCCGGCGGGGGGGCTTGGAATGAGCAGTTCTTC. Full variable domain (rest looked up from reference TRBV7-9 and TRBJ2-1): DTGVSQNPRHKITKRGQNVTFRCDPISEHNRLYWYRQTLGQGPEFLTYFQNEAQLEKSRLLSDRFSAERPKGSFSTLEIQRTEQGDSAMYLCASSLDPGGGAWNEQFFGPGTRLTVL.

The chain combines TRBV6-5 with TRBJ1-3; D gene unclear. Trimming took 5 bases from V and 0 from J, leaving 5 bases between them. This CDR3 has 13 amino acids. Germline CDR1 and CDR2: MNHEY and SVGAGI. In nucleotides, the CDR3 is TGTGCCAGCAGTCCTAGCTCTGGAAACACCATATATTTT. Translated, it gives CASSPSSGNTIYF.

The chain combines TRBV5-4 with TRBJ2-1; no definite D call. The length of the CDR3 is 15 residues. CDR1 and CDR2 (germline): SGHNT, YYREEE (reference sequence). Deletions cut 2 bases from V and 2 bases from J, with 11 bases between. CDR3 protein: CASSLASSPYNEQFF. The DNA of the CDR3 is TGTGCCAGCAGCTTAGCGTCAAGCCCCTACAATGAGCAGTTCTTC.

This clone was found a few times. The CDR3 is CASSPRQGNTGELFF. The CDR3 DNA follows: TGTGCCAGCAGCCCCAGACAGGGGAACACCGGGGAGCTGTTTTTT. V and J are TRBV5-4 and TRBJ2-2; 7 bases are shared with TRBD1. V was clipped by 4 bases and J by 1 base; unmatched bases: 4. CDR1 and CDR2 from the germline V gene are SGHNT and YYREEE (reference sequence). The CDR3 has 15 residues.

The rearrangement uses TRBV7-2 and TRBJ1-2, with D perhaps matching TRBD1 (6 bases). The V gene's germline CDR1 is SGHTA and CDR2 FQGNSA. CDR3 length: 14 residues. V was clipped by 8 bases and J by 4 bases, with 17 bases between them. As DNA, the CDR3 is TGTGCCAGCGAACCGACAGGACAACGCTATGGCTACACCTTC. This sequence encodes CASEPTGQRYGYTF.

The chain links TRBV12-3 or TRBV12-4 to TRBJ2-2, with D hard to call. The ends were cut back, 10 bases at V and 0 bases at J, with 9 bases in the middle. The CDR3 contains 13 residues. CDR3 coding DNA: TGTGCCACCGGTGACACGAACACCGGGGAGCTGTTTTTT. Translating it yields CATGDTNTGELFF.

The chain uses TRBV29-1 and TRBJ1-1; D is ambiguous. V was shortened by 4 bases and J by 5 bases, with 11 bases between the two germline ends. The CDR3 consists of 12 residues. CDR1 SQVTM and CDR2 ANQGSEA come from the germline V gene. This CDR3 is CSVGAEYTEAFF. For the CDR3, the DNA is TGCAGCGTTGGCGCGGAATATACTGAAGCTTTCTTT.

The chain couples TRBV6-2 or TRBV6-3 to TRBJ2-1; 8 bases match TRBD1. Losses at the gene ends were 5 bases for V and 5 bases for J; bases not matched to a gene: 8. The germline CDR1 and CDR2 sequences are MNHEY and SVGEGT. This CDR3 spans 15 amino acids. The DNA of the CDR3 is TGTGCCAGCAGTGCCGCCGGACAGGGAAACAATGAGCAGTTCTTC. It yields the protein CASSAAGQGNNEQFF.

The genes are TRBV4-1 and TRBJ1-1, with D perhaps TRBD1 (6 bases). CDR1 MGHRA and CDR2 YSYEKL come from the germline V gene. The CDR3 has 13 residues. V lost 0 bases and J 9 bases, leaving 11 bases between the germline ends. The DNA for the CDR3 is TGCGCCAGCAGCCAAGACGGGCAGGGGAAAGCTTTCTTT. This sequence encodes CASSQDGQGKAFF.

The chain couples TRBV7-3 to TRBJ1-1; tentative D call: TRBD1 (5 bases). Trimming stripped 4 bases from V and 1 base from J, with 10 bases between. Germline loops: CDR1 SGHTA, CDR2 FQGTGA. The CDR3 runs 14 residues. The CDR3 loop reads CASSSGLPNTEAFF. DNA for the CDR3: TGTGCCAGCAGCTCGGGACTCCCGAACACTGAAGCTTTCTTT.

This CDR3 is CASSLWQGNYGYTF. CDR3 DNA: TGCGCCAGCAGCTTGTGGCAGGGTAACTATGGCTACACCTTC. The chain joins TRBV5-1 to TRBJ1-2; tentative D call: TRBD1 (5 bases). The V end lost 1 base, the J end lost 1 base, and 8 bases lay between the germline ends. This CDR3 region has 14 residues. CDR1 and CDR2 (germline): SGHRS, YFSETQ. The full variable domain, rest sourced from reference TRBV5-1 and TRBJ1-2, is KAGVTQTPRYLIKTRGQQVTLSCSPISGHRSVSWYQQTPGQGLQFLFEYFSETQRNKGNFPGRFSGRQFSNSRSEMNVSTLELGDSALYLCASSLWQGNYGYTFGSGTRLTVV.

CDR3 DNA sequence: TGTGCCAGCCACTACAGGGCTGAAGCTTTCTTT. It codes for CASHYRAEAFF. V is TRBV27 and J is TRBJ1-1; TRBD1 might be the D (6 bases). Germline-derived CDR1 and CDR2 are MNHEY and SMNVEV (reference sequence). The CDR3 covers 11 residues. V was shortened by 8 bases and J by 6 bases, with 10 bases between the two germline ends.

V and J are TRBV9 and TRBJ1-4, with 8 positions matching TRBD1. V lost 0 bases and J lost 7; bases outside the gene matches: 2. This CDR3 spans 14 amino acids. The germline CDR1 and CDR2 sequences are SGDLS and YYNGEE. CDR3 bases: TGTGCCAGCAGCGTAGGGACAGGGATTGAAAAACTGTTTTTT. Protein: CASSVGTGIEKLFF.

The chain joins TRBV9 to TRBJ2-3; 8 positions agree with TRBD2. This CDR3 is built from 16 residues. CDR1 and CDR2 from the germline V gene are SGDLS and YYNGEE. The ends lost 4 bases at V and 2 bases at J; junction bases unmatched: 9. CDR3 residues: CASSPVGAGDTDTQYF. CDR3 sequence (DNA): TGTGCCAGCAGCCCTGTCGGAGCGGGGGACACAGATACGCAGTATTTT. Full variable domain (remainder filled in from reference TRBV9 and TRBJ2-3): DSGVTQTPKHLITATGQRVTLRCSPRSGDLSVYWYQQSLDQGLQFLIQYYNGEERAKGNILERFSAQQFPDLHSELNLSSLELGDSALYFCASSPVGAGDTDTQYFGPGTRLTVL.

This clone was counted a few times. The same CDR3 arises from other DNA sequences in this sample as well. V and J are TRBV5-1 and TRBJ2-7; D not certain. This CDR3 has 14 residues. Trimming cost V 0 bases and J 0 bases, with 7 bases left between them. The germline gives CDR1 SGHRS, CDR2 YFSETQ. The CDR3 reads CASSLVLSSYEQYF. The CDR3, as DNA: TGCGCCAGCAGCTTGGTTCTTAGCTCCTACGAGCAGTACTTC.

The J gene is TRBJ2-7, the V gene TRBV4-3, with 9 positions matching TRBD1. Looked up from germline, CDR1 is LGHNA and CDR2 is YSLEER. V lost 2 bases, J lost 4 bases, and 6 bases stayed unmatched. CDR3 length: 15 residues. Here the CDR3 reads CASSQYTGGPYEQYF. CDR3 nucleotide sequence: TGCGCCAGCAGCCAATATACAGGGGGCCCGTACGAGCAGTACTTC.

CDR3 DNA: TGTGCCAGCAAATCATCCGGAGCTAACTATGGCTACACCTTC. Translated: CASKSSGANYGYTF. V gene TRBV6-5 combines with J gene TRBJ1-2, with no clear D. The CDR3 consists of 14 residues. Germline V CDR1 and CDR2: MNHEY, SVGAGI. V shed 7 bases and J shed 0 bases, with 12 bases lying between them.

The chain recombines TRBV7-9 with TRBJ1-1; 8 bases are a match to TRBD1. The V gene end was trimmed by 1 base and the J gene end by 4 bases; junction bases not matched to a gene: 5. This CDR3 has 15 amino acids. In germline, CDR1 is SEHNR, CDR2 FQNEAQ (reference sequence). The CDR3 DNA reads TGTGCCAGCAGCTTAGGGACAGGGTCGGGCACTGAAGCTTTCTTT. It translates to CASSLGTGSGTEAFF.

The chain recombines TRBV5-4 with TRBJ1-2; 7 bases are a match to TRBD1. Germline V gene lookup returns CDR1 SGHNT and CDR2 YYREEE (reference sequence). This CDR3 region has 15 residues. With V trimmed by 2 bases and J by 4 bases, 8 bases remained unmatched. The CDR3 loop reads CASSFWQGGSYGYTF. The CDR3 DNA follows: TGTGCCAGCAGCTTTTGGCAGGGGGGATCCTATGGCTACACCTTC.

The V gene is TRBV19, the J gene TRBJ1-1, with a tentative D call TRBD1 (6 bases). The CDR3 runs to 14 residues. In germline, CDR1 is LNHDA, CDR2 SQIVND (reference sequence). Trimming took 9 bases from V and 4 from J, leaving 18 bases between them. The DNA for the CDR3 is TGTGCCAGCCGAGACGGGGGGGCGAGCACTGAAGCTTTCTTT. Translation gives CASRDGGASTEAFF.

This chain joins TRBV28 and TRBJ1-2; 11 nucleotides align to TRBD1. Trimming removed 2 bases from V and 1 base from J; junction bases left unmatched: 6. The V gene's germline CDR1 is MDHEN and CDR2 SYDVKM. The CDR3 has 17 residues. This CDR3 is CASSLPGQGAGNYGYTF. DNA for the CDR3: TGTGCCAGCAGTTTACCAGGACAGGGGGCCGGTAACTATGGCTACACCTTC.

The genes are TRBV2 and TRBJ2-1; 9 bases line up with TRBD1. This CDR3 is 13 amino acids long. The junction had 1 base not matched to a gene; V was cut back by 8 bases and J by 2 bases. Germline loops: CDR1 SNHLY, CDR2 FYNNEI. DNA for the CDR3: TGTGCCAGCCGGGACAGGGCCTACAATGAGCAGTTCTTC. Translated: CASRDRAYNEQFF. The full variable domain, completed using reference TRBV2 and TRBJ2-1, is EPEVTQTPSHQVTQMGQEVILRCVPISNHLYFYWYRQILGQKVEFLVSFYNNEISEKSEIFDDQFSVERPDGSNFTLKIRSTKLEDSAMYFCASRDRAYNEQFFGPGTRLTVL.

The chain joins TRBV3-1 (or the pseudogene TRBV3-2) to TRBJ2-2; D remains unclear. The CDR3 extends over 16 amino acids. The germline V and J ends were trimmed by 0 bases and 6 bases, with 14 bases remaining between them. The germline V gene has CDR1 LGHDT and CDR2 YNNKEL (reference sequence). CDR3 sequence: CASSQDFNPRAGELFF. In nucleotides, the CDR3 is TGTGCCAGCAGCCAAGATTTTAACCCCCGGGCCGGGGAGCTGTTTTTT.

This clone was seen more than once but under ten times. The DNA for the CDR3 is TGTGCCAGCAGCTTAGTGCGCAGGGAAGAGACCCAGTACTTC. This sequence encodes CASSLVRREETQYF. The chain carries TRBV7-8 and TRBJ2-5; tentatively, D is TRBD1 (5 bases). Germline assignment: CDR1 SGHVS and CDR2 FQNEAQ. Between the trimmed V and J ends, which lost 1 base and 3 bases, there was a span of 9 bases. This CDR3 is 14 amino acids long. The full variable domain, in which reference TRBV7-8 and TRBJ2-5 provide the parts outside the CDR3, is GAGVSQSPRYKVAKRGQDVALRCDPISGHVSLFWYQQALGQGPEFLTYFQNEAQLDKSGLPSDRFFAERPEGSVSTLKIQRTQQEDSAVYLCASSLVRREETQYFGPGTRLLVL.

This clone was observed once. The chain's CDR3 is CASSYRGGGEAFF. The CDR3 nucleotides read TGTGCCAGCAGTTACCGGGGAGGAGGGGAGGCTTTCTTT. V and J are TRBV6-5 and TRBJ1-1; weak D call: TRBD1 (5 bases). Between the trimmed V and J ends, which lost 2 bases and 11 bases, there was a span of 15 bases. CDR1 and CDR2 (germline): MNHEY, SVGAGI. The CDR3 extends over 13 amino acids.